The 12 T cell receptor beta chains below were found in one sample sequenced in a study of OX40 agonist ivuxolimab in advanced cancers. Clones were sequenced by immunoSEQ multiplex PCR, and TCRdb holds only the in-frame ones, with some missing. The sample comprises 100,000 or so clones, around 91% of which are singletons, and around 0.86% rests with the top ten. This specimen was CD4+ or CD8+ T cells sorted from blood, taken in a trial of the OX40 agonist ivuxolimab. These receptors came from an adult with an advanced solid tumor such as melanoma, head and neck, liver or kidney cancer.

The genes are TRBV5-5 and TRBJ1-1; D possibly corresponds to TRBD1 (5 bases). The CDR3 is 12 amino acids. The V gene's germline CDR1 is SGHKS and CDR2 YYEKEE (reference sequence). The V and J ends lost 4 bases and 10 bases respectively, with 14 bases between them. Here the CDR3 DNA reads TGTGCCAGCAGCCACCCCCAGGGCGCAGCTTTCTTT. Translation: CASSHPQGAAFF.

The V and J genes are TRBV11-2 and TRBJ1-2; perhaps TRBD1 as D (6 bases). Germline CDR1 and CDR2: SGHAT and FQNNGV. V lost 5 bases and J lost 12, with 16 bases in between. This CDR3 has 12 amino acids. For the CDR3, the DNA is TGTGCCAGCAGCCTGAGGGGGGCGTCCGACACCTTC. Residues: CASSLRGASDTF.

This chain uses TRBV4-2 with TRBJ1-2; D is uncertain. This CDR3 comprises 15 residues. Deletions cut 0 bases from V and 6 bases from J, with 14 bases between. The V gene's germline CDR1 is LGHNA and CDR2 YNFKEQ. The CDR3 DNA is TGTGCCAGCAGCCAAGATGACGATAGACTGGATGGCTACACCTTC. Protein product: CASSQDDDRLDGYTF.

The J gene is TRBJ1-4, the V gene TRBV11-2; 9 bases are a match to TRBD1. From germline, CDR1 is SGHAT and CDR2 FQNNGV. This CDR3 is 14 amino acids long. With 4 bases clipped from V and 8 bases from J, the junction kept 5 bases outside the gene matches. The CDR3 DNA is TGTGCCAGCAGCTCTCGACAGGGGGGCGAAAAACTGTTTTTT. It translates to CASSSRQGGEKLFF.

The gene calls are TRBV7-3 and TRBJ2-1; TRBD2 is a possible D gene (5 bases). Trimming removed 3 bases from V and 6 bases from J, with 12 bases in between. Germline V gives CDR1 SGHTA, CDR2 FQGTGA. The CDR3 covers 14 residues. The CDR3 nucleotides are TGTGCCAGCAGCTTTACCCCGGGGTCCAATGAGCAGTTCTTC. It yields the protein CASSFTPGSNEQFF.

The V call is TRBV10-3, the J call TRBJ2-1, with a tentative D call TRBD1 (6 bases). Trimming stripped 4 bases from V and 2 bases from J, with 12 bases between. Germline CDR1 reads ENHRY; CDR2 reads SYGVKD. CDR3 length: 15 residues. The CDR3 coding sequence is TGTGCCATCAGTGGGACAGTTAGCACCTACAATGAGCAGTTCTTC. Residues: CAISGTVSTYNEQFF.

A single count supports this clone. The chain joins TRBV7-2 to TRBJ2-1; a possible D gene is TRBD2 (5 bases). The V end was cut by 1 base, the J end by 3 bases, with 16 bases between. Germline V gives CDR1 SGHTA, CDR2 FQGNSA. The CDR3 has 17 amino acids. The CDR3 DNA reads TGTGCCAGCAGCTTAGGTCGACCCCGGGGAATCTACAATGAGCAGTTCTTC. Protein: CASSLGRPRGIYNEQFF.

This chain links TRBV20-1 with TRBJ2-7; D unclear. The germline V gene has CDR1 DFQATT and CDR2 SNEGSKA (reference sequence). The CDR3 covers 10 residues. Trimming stripped 6 bases from V and 4 bases from J, with 7 bases between. The CDR3 loop is CSARVYEQYF. The DNA of the CDR3 is TGCAGTGCCCGGGTTTACGAGCAGTACTTC.

This rearrangement joins TRBV9 to TRBJ2-7, with 8 bases matching TRBD1. With V trimmed by 4 bases and J by 2 bases, 5 bases remained unmatched. This CDR3 has 14 amino acids. Germline V lookup: CDR1 SGDLS, CDR2 YYNGEE. CDR3 in amino acids: CASSPRTGTYEQYF. The CDR3 bases are TGTGCCAGCAGCCCGAGGACAGGGACCTACGAGCAGTACTTC.

This chain uses TRBV21-1 with TRBJ2-7; TRBD2 was called by the table and not checked on the DNA. TRBV21-1 is a pseudogene segment. This CDR3 region has 16 residues. The CDR3 bases are TGTGCCAGCAGCAAAGAGTGGCGGCAGCGTACCTACGAGCAGTACTTC. It yields the protein CASSKEWRQRTYEQYF.

This chain connects TRBV27 to TRBJ2-3, with 11 positions matching TRBD2. Germline V gene sequence: CDR1 MNHEY, CDR2 SMNVEV (reference sequence). The length of the CDR3 is 17 residues. V lost 3 bases to trimming and J lost 1 base; unmatched junction nucleotides: 6. The CDR3 DNA follows: TGTGCCAGCAGTTTTCTAGCGGGAGGAGGAGGCACAGATACGCAGTATTTT. It encodes CASSFLAGGGGTDTQYF.

The rearrangement joins TRBV19 to TRBJ2-5; D might be TRBD1 or TRBD2, each matching 5 bases. Germline CDR1 reads LNHDA; CDR2 reads SQIVND (reference sequence). The CDR3 contains 13 residues. Trimming removed 5 bases from V and 5 bases from J, with 12 bases in between. The CDR3 region is CASSSGARETQYF. CDR3 nucleotides: TGTGCCAGTAGTTCCGGGGCGCGGGAGACCCAGTACTTC.